Listed below are T cell receptor beta chains from one sample, sequenced in a study of blood T cells in healthy people across ages. Each CDR3 protein is one row after TCRdb ran MiXCR on the 5' RACE reads. The sample gives 1.5 million to 2 million distinct CDR3 sequences, approximately 28% of which show up once; 7.7% is in the top ten. Sequencing was carried out using blood. All receptors come from a woman aged 25-40 years in good health. CDR3s include the opening cysteine and the closing phenylalanine or tryptophan. The order of the fields is J gene, clone size, D gene, V gene, CDR3 protein, CDR3 DNA. The D gene is left open where the match is weak. Expanded clones get a size class; other rows say once, few or many, or leave the size out.

J gene: TRBJ2-3; clone size: few; D gene: NA; V gene: TRBV20-1; CDR3 protein: CSAPAESSYTQYF; CDR3 DNA: TGCAGTGCTCCCGCGGAGAGTAGCTATACGCAGTATTTT
J gene: TRBJ1-5; clone size: NA; D gene: NA; V gene: TRBV18; CDR3 protein: CASSPDSANQPQHF; CDR3 DNA: TGTGCCAGCTCACCCGACAGTGCCAATCAGCCCCAGCATTTT
J gene: TRBJ2-1; clone size: NA; D gene: TRBD2; V gene: TRBV30; CDR3 protein: CAWSGGLAGGQGRFF; CDR3 DNA: TGTGCCTGGAGTGGGGGACTAGCGGGAGGGCAGGGGAGGTTCTTC
J gene: TRBJ2-1; clone size: NA; D gene: NA; V gene: TRBV14; CDR3 protein: CASGQSNFGNEQFF; CDR3 DNA: TGTGCCAGCGGCCAATCCAACTTCGGCAATGAGCAGTTCTTC
J gene: TRBJ2-1; clone size: NA; D gene: NA; V gene: TRBV27; CDR3 protein: CASSQRAGNEQFF; CDR3 DNA: TGTGCCAGCAGTCAACGAGCTGGCAATGAGCAGTTCTTC
J gene: TRBJ2-7; clone size: few; D gene: NA; V gene: TRBV5-1; CDR3 protein: CASSLSGQGGEQYF; CDR3 DNA: TGCGCCAGCAGCTTAAGTGGGCAGGGAGGCGAGCAGTACTTC
J gene: TRBJ1-5; clone size: NA; D gene: NA; V gene: TRBV6-5; CDR3 protein: CASSYSSVGPQHF; CDR3 DNA: TGTGCCAGCAGTTACTCGAGCGTAGGGCCCCAGCATTTT
J gene: TRBJ2-1; clone size: NA; D gene: TRBD2; V gene: TRBV29-1; CDR3 protein: CSVRRGLAETNGQFF; CDR3 DNA: TGCAGCGTTCGAAGGGGACTAGCGGAAACCAATGGGCAGTTCTTC
J gene: TRBJ1-2; clone size: many; D gene: NA; V gene: TRBV5-1; CDR3 protein: CASSLVVDYGYTF; CDR3 DNA: TGCGCCAGCAGCTTGGTTGTGGATTATGGCTACACCTTC
J gene: TRBJ2-2; clone size: few; D gene: NA; V gene: TRBV29-1; CDR3 protein: CSSAGELFF; CDR3 DNA: TGCAGCTCTGCCGGGGAGCTGTTTTTT
J gene: TRBJ2-5; clone size: few; D gene: TRBD2; V gene: TRBV7-2; CDR3 protein: CASSHTLAGGGQETQYF; CDR3 DNA: TGTGCCAGCAGCCACACTTTAGCGGGGGGGGGCCAAGAGACCCAGTACTTC
J gene: TRBJ1-2; clone size: NA; D gene: NA; V gene: TRBV28; CDR3 protein: CASSEDWSYGYTF; CDR3 DNA: TGTGCCAGCAGCGAAGACTGGAGCTATGGCTACACCTTC
J gene: TRBJ2-3; clone size: NA; D gene: TRBD2; V gene: TRBV6-6; CDR3 protein: CASSYRREGTDTQYF; CDR3 DNA: TGTGCCAGCAGTTACAGGCGGGAGGGAACAGATACGCAGTATTTT
J gene: TRBJ1-2; clone size: NA; D gene: NA; V gene: TRBV29-1; CDR3 protein: CSVEDAGTDGYTF; CDR3 DNA: TGCAGCGTTGAAGATGCAGGAACAGACGGCTACACCTTC
J gene: TRBJ2-5; clone size: many; D gene: NA; V gene: TRBV5-1; CDR3 protein: CASSAGLAAEETQYF; CDR3 DNA: TGCGCCAGCAGCGCAGGCCTTGCGGCAGAAGAGACCCAGTACTTC
J gene: TRBJ2-7; clone size: few; D gene: NA; V gene: TRBV20-1; CDR3 protein: CSARDGRDEDEQYF; CDR3 DNA: TGCAGTGCTAGAGATGGGCGGGATGAGGACGAGCAGTACTTC
J gene: TRBJ1-2; clone size: NA; D gene: NA; V gene: TRBV7-2; CDR3 protein: CASSLRGYSSNYGCTF; CDR3 DNA: TGTGCCAGCAGTCTTAGAGGATACAGCTCTAACTATGGCTGCACCTTC
J gene: TRBJ2-3; clone size: many; D gene: NA; V gene: TRBV4-1; CDR3 protein: CASSEGKMPVANTQYF; CDR3 DNA: TGCGCCAGCAGCGAAGGGAAGATGCCGGTGGCGAATACGCAGTATTTT
J gene: TRBJ2-6; clone size: many; D gene: TRBD1; V gene: TRBV19; CDR3 protein: CASMRTGGLFGANVLTF; CDR3 DNA: TGTGCCAGTATGAGGACAGGGGGCCTTTTCGGGGCCAACGTCCTGACTTTC
J gene: TRBJ1-1; clone size: NA; D gene: NA; V gene: TRBV6-5; CDR3 protein: CASRIGNTEAFF; CDR3 DNA: TGTGCCAGCAGGATCGGAAATACTGAAGCTTTCTTT
J gene: TRBJ2-7; clone size: many; D gene: TRBD2; V gene: TRBV11-2; CDR3 protein: CASSLQGLAGNYEQYF; CDR3 DNA: TGTGCCAGCAGCTTACAGGGACTAGCGGGGAACTACGAGCAGTACTTC
J gene: TRBJ2-6; clone size: few; D gene: NA; V gene: TRBV9; CDR3 protein: CASSVATPSGANVRTF; CDR3 DNA: TGTGCCAGCAGCGTAGCTACGCCTTCTGGGGCCAACGTCCGGACTTTC
J gene: TRBJ2-2; clone size: NA; D gene: TRBD2; V gene: TRBV11-2; CDR3 protein: CASRASGAATLGELFF; CDR3 DNA: TGTGCCAGCAGGGCTAGCGGAGCGGCGACGCTCGGGGAGCTGTTTTTT
J gene: TRBJ2-1; clone size: NA; D gene: NA; V gene: TRBV12-3/TRBV12-4; CDR3 protein: CASSRNEQVF; CDR3 DNA: TGTGCCAGCAGCCGCAATGAGCAGGTCTTC
J gene: TRBJ2-7; clone size: few; D gene: NA; V gene: TRBV5-1; CDR3 protein: CASSLDLDQISYEQYF; CDR3 DNA: TGCGCCAGCAGCTTGGATTTGGATCAGATCTCCTACGAGCAGTACTTC
J gene: TRBJ1-1; clone size: few; D gene: NA; V gene: TRBV20-1; CDR3 protein: CSARLDTPEAFF; CDR3 DNA: TGCAGTGCTAGACTCGACACCCCAGAAGCTTTCTTT
J gene: TRBJ2-7; clone size: few; D gene: TRBD2; V gene: TRBV20-1; CDR3 protein: CSARTSGLNYEQYF; CDR3 DNA: TGCAGTGCCAGGACTAGCGGGTTGAACTACGAGCAGTACTTC
J gene: TRBJ2-1; clone size: NA; D gene: NA; V gene: TRBV12-3/TRBV12-4; CDR3 protein: CASSLSPQVAETQFF; CDR3 DNA: TGTGCCAGCAGTTTAAGCCCCCAGGTTGCGGAGACCCAGTTCTTC
J gene: TRBJ1-5; clone size: few; D gene: NA; V gene: TRBV24-1; CDR3 protein: CATSATGGVYSNQPQHF; CDR3 DNA: TGTGCCACCAGTGCAACAGGCGGGGTTTATAGCAATCAGCCCCAGCATTTT
J gene: TRBJ1-4; clone size: NA; D gene: NA; V gene: TRBV6-4; CDR3 protein: CASRVLNEKLFF; CDR3 DNA: TGTGCCAGCAGAGTCCTTAATGAAAAACTGTTTTTT
J gene: TRBJ2-1; clone size: NA; D gene: TRBD2; V gene: TRBV7-2; CDR3 protein: CASSLRSSGTNEQFF; CDR3 DNA: TGTGCCAGCAGCTTAAGGTCTAGCGGGACCAATGAGCAGTTCTTC
J gene: TRBJ2-3; clone size: many; D gene: NA; V gene: TRBV12-3/TRBV12-4; CDR3 protein: CASSRGVDTQYF; CDR3 DNA: TGTGCCAGCAGCCGCGGGGTGGATACGCAGTATTTT
J gene: TRBJ2-1; clone size: few; D gene: NA; V gene: TRBV7-2; CDR3 protein: CASSAGFYNEQFF; CDR3 DNA: TGTGCCAGCAGCGCGGGATTTTACAATGAGCAGTTCTTC
J gene: TRBJ2-3; clone size: few; D gene: TRBD1; V gene: TRBV7-8; CDR3 protein: CASSLVPGQADTQYF; CDR3 DNA: TGTGCCAGCAGCTTAGTTCCGGGACAGGCCGATACGCAGTATTTT
J gene: TRBJ2-3; clone size: many; D gene: TRBD2; V gene: TRBV7-6; CDR3 protein: CASSHSEGTSGVTDTQYF; CDR3 DNA: TGTGCCAGCAGCCATTCCGAAGGGACTAGCGGGGTTACCGATACGCAGTATTTT
J gene: TRBJ2-5; clone size: many; D gene: TRBD2; V gene: TRBV20-1; CDR3 protein: CSAGGGQETQYF; CDR3 DNA: TGCAGTGCCGGGGGGGGCCAAGAGACCCAGTACTTC